What follows describes a single T cell receptor (beta chain). As yet, its antigen is unknown. No donor had fewer than one pre-ART PBMC sample or fewer than two post-ART PBMC samples. Running of the v3.0 immunoSEQ assay took place at survey level. Each sample aimed for roughly 35,000-50,000 sequenced T-cell genomes. The assay was immunoSEQ multiplex PCR, and TCRdb's table has in-frame clones only and misses some. The data show about 15,000 clones, approximately 80% seen once. The CDR3 spans 13 residues. Trimming left V 5 bases short and J 7 bases short, with 12 bases between. Per the germline V gene, CDR1 is SEHNR and CDR2 is FQNEAQ (reference sequence). The data stem from a study of long-term antiretroviral therapy in people with HIV. Regarding the study as a whole: Absence of data on ART adherence, viral resistance or therapy changes was noted.

The chain has TRBV7-9 and TRBJ2-1; D remains unclear. The sequence came from a woman between 40 and 55 years old with HIV. Sequencing was performed on unsorted PBMCs, taken 3.2 years after starting antiretroviral therapy. The CDR3 sequence: CASSRATGNEQFF. The CDR3 bases are TGTGCCAGCAGCCGGGCCACCGGGAATGAGCAGTTCTTC.